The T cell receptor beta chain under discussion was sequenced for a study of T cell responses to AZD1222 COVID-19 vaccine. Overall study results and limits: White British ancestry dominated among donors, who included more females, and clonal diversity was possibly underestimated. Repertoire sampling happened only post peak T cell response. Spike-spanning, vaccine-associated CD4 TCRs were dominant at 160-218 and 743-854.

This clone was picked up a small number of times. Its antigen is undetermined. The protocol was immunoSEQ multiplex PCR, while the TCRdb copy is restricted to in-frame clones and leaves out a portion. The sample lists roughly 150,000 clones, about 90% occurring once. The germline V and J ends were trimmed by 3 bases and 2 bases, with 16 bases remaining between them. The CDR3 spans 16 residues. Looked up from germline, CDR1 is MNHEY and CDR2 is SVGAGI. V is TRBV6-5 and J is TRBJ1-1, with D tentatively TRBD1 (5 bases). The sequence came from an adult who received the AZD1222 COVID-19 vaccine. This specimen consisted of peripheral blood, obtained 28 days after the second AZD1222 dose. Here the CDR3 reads CASSYLRGEVNTEAFF. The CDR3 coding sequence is TGTGCCAGCAGTTATCTACGGGGGGAGGTCAACACTGAAGCTTTCTTT.